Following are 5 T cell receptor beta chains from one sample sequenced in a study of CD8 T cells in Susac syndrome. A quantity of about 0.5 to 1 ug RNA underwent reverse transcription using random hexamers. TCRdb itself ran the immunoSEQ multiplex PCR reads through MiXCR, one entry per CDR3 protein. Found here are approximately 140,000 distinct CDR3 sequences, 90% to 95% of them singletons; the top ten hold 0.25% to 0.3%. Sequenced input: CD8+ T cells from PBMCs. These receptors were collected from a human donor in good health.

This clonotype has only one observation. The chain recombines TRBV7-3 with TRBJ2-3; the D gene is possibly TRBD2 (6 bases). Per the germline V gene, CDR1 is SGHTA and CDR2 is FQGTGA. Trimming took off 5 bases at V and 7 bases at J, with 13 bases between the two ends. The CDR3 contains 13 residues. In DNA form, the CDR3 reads TGTGCCAGCAGCAGCGGGCAGGAACATACGCAGTATTTT. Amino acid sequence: CASSSGQEHTQYF.

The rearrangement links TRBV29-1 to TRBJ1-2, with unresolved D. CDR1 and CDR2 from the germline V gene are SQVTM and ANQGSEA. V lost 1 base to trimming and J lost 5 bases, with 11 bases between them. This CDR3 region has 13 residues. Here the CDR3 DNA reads TGCAGCGTTGAAGGAGGTCAATCATATGGCTACACCTTC. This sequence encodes CSVEGGQSYGYTF. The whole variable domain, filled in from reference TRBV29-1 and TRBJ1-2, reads SAVISQKPSRDICQRGTSLTIQCQVDSQVTMMFWYRQQPGQSLTLIATANQGSEATYESGFVIDKFPISRPNLTFSTLTVSNMSPEDSSIYLCSVEGGQSYGYTFGSGTRLTVV.

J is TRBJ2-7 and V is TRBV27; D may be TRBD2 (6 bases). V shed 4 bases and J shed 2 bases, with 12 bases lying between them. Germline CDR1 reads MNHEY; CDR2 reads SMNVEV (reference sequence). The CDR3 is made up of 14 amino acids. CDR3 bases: TGTGCCAGCAGTTATGCGGGAACCGCCTACGAGCAGTACTTC. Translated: CASSYAGTAYEQYF.

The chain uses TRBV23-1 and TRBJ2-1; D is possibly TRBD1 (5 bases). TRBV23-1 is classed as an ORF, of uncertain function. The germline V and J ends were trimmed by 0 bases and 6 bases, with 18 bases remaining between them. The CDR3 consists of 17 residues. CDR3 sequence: CASSQSKCRVRANEQFF. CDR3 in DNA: TGCGCCAGCAGTCAATCTAAGTGCAGGGTCAGGGCCAATGAGCAGTTCTTC.

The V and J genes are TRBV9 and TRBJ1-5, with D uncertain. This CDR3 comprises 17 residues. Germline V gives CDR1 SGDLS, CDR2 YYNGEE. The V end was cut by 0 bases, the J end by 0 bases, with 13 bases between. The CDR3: CASSVAVATYSNQPQHF. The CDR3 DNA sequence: TGTGCCAGCAGCGTAGCTGTGGCAACCTATAGCAATCAGCCCCAGCATTTT.